A single sample is the source of the 19 T cell receptor beta chains below, sequenced in a study of T cells in Graves' hyperthyroidism and ophthalmopathy. TCR beta CDR3 region amplification was performed from RNA transcripts. The HTBI primer set was used in a first-round RT-PCR of the TCR CDR3. One entry per CDR3 protein results from TCRdb running MiXCR on the multiplex PCR reads. This repertoire shows roughly 290,000 distinct CDR3 sequences, 12% to 15% found once; its top ten account for roughly 7.9%. The sample consisted of blood. The source of these receptors is a woman in her thirties or forties with Graves' hyperthyroidism.

About this clonotype: One end of the junction varies from germline; a read error may be responsible. The chain employs TRBV4-1 and TRBJ2-5; 7 nucleotides line up with TRBD2. Germline lookup yields CDR1 MGHRA and CDR2 YSYEKL. The CDR3 consists of 13 residues. The CDR3 loop is CASSRAGDETEYF. CDR3 sequence (DNA): TGCGCCAGCAGCCGGGCGGGAGACGAGACCGAGTACTTC.

This clonotype was found many times. The rearrangement links TRBV12-3 or TRBV12-4 to TRBJ2-3; D possibly uses TRBD1 or TRBD2 (6 bases each). Trimming left V 3 bases short and J 1 base short, with 14 bases between. The CDR3 is 16 amino acids. CDR3 protein: CASSLWGAAGTDTQYF. CDR3 nucleotide sequence: TGTGCCAGCAGTTTGTGGGGGGCTGCTGGCACAGATACGCAGTATTTT.

The chain has TRBV27 and TRBJ2-1, with 11 bases fitting TRBD2. The junction had 5 bases not matched to a gene; V was cut back by 0 bases and J by 4 bases. The CDR3 contains 17 residues. Germline V gene lookup returns CDR1 MNHEY and CDR2 SMNVEV (reference sequence). The CDR3 here is CASSLSGGTSGYNEQFF. DNA for the CDR3: TGTGCCAGCAGTTTATCGGGCGGGACTAGCGGATACAATGAGCAGTTCTTC.

This clonotype was counted at least ten times. The chain is built from TRBV12-3 or TRBV12-4 and TRBJ1-1, with a tentative D call TRBD1 (6 bases). V was trimmed by 3 bases and J by 1 base, leaving 9 bases between them. The CDR3 loop spans 14 amino acids. Here the CDR3 DNA reads TGTGCCAGCAGTTTCGGCAGGGGGAACACTGAAGCTTTCTTT. Residues: CASSFGRGNTEAFF.

This clonotype was found many times. The CDR3 region is CASSLLEEILNSPLHF. The CDR3 DNA reads TGTGCCAGCAGTCTGCTTGAGGAGATACTAAATTCACCCCTCCACTTT. The gene calls are TRBV6-1 and TRBJ1-6; the D is unclear. Germline CDR1 is MNHNS and CDR2 is SASEGT. The CDR3 is 16 amino acids. Trimming cost V 5 bases and J 7 bases, with 18 bases left between them.

The table lists this clonotype with a count of one. The chain recombines TRBV6-1 with TRBJ2-2; 10 positions agree with TRBD2. With 8 bases clipped from V and 5 bases from J, the junction kept 5 bases outside the gene matches. The CDR3 covers 14 residues. Per germline, CDR1 MNHNS and CDR2 SASEGT. CDR3 sequence (DNA): TGTGCCAGCGGAAGCGGGAGGGAAACCGGGGAGCTGTTTTTT. It codes for CASGSGRETGELFF.

This clonotype was counted at least ten times. The J gene is TRBJ2-7, the V gene TRBV30, with D uncertain. Germline V gene data show CDR1 as GTSNPN and CDR2 as SVGIG (reference sequence). Deletions cut 0 bases from V and 5 bases from J, with 5 bases between. The CDR3 is made up of 11 amino acids. The CDR3 sequence is CAWSVLNEQYF. The CDR3 bases are TGTGCCTGGAGTGTTCTAAACGAGCAGTACTTC.

This clonotype was found a few times. V is TRBV19 and J is TRBJ1-2; TRBD1 is a possible D gene (5 bases). Germline values: CDR1 LNHDA, CDR2 SQIVND (reference sequence). V lost 5 bases to trimming and J lost 4 bases, with 17 bases between them. There are 15 residues in the CDR3. CDR3 DNA sequence: TGTGCCAGTAGTGACCCGGGACCGGGAATCTATGGCTACACCTTC. Translating it yields CASSDPGPGIYGYTF.

This clonotype was seen at least ten times. In DNA, the CDR3 is TGTGCCAGCTCGCCTACCCGGTTTGGAGAGCAGTACTTC. Its protein is CASSPTRFGEQYF. The chain is built from TRBV18 and TRBJ2-7; unclear D gene. Trimming left V 6 bases short and J 7 bases short, with 16 bases between. The CDR3 has 13 amino acids. Germline CDR1 is KGHSH and CDR2 is LQKENI.

The table lists this clonotype with many counts. The chain employs TRBV5-1 and TRBJ2-7; TRBD1 agrees at 7 bases. Losses at the gene ends were 4 bases for V and 5 bases for J; bases not matched to a gene: 9. The CDR3 is 14 residues long. Germline V lookup: CDR1 SGHRS, CDR2 YFSETQ. The DNA of the CDR3 is TGCGCCAGCAGCCGGGACAGCCTCACCGACGAGCAGTACTTC. It translates to CASSRDSLTDEQYF.

Ten or more counts support this clonotype. V and J are TRBV28 and TRBJ2-3; D is unclear. Germline loops: CDR1 MDHEN, CDR2 SYDVKM. V lost 4 bases, J lost 0 bases, and 11 bases lay in between. This CDR3 is built from 15 residues. The CDR3 nucleotides are TGTGCCAGCAGTTCTCCCTCGACAAGCACAGATACGCAGTATTTT. This translates into CASSSPSTSTDTQYF.

In its sample, this clonotype was seen many times. CDR3 coding DNA: TGCGCCAGCAGCTCCGGGACAGTCTCTTCCTACGAGCAGTACTTC. Translated: CASSSGTVSSYEQYF. The gene calls are TRBV5-1 and TRBJ2-7; 7 nucleotides agree with TRBD1. V trimming: 3 bases; J trimming: 1 base; junction bases outside the gene matches: 7. Germline values: CDR1 SGHRS, CDR2 YFSETQ. This CDR3 contains 15 residues.

This clonotype was recorded at least ten times. The V gene is TRBV10-3, the J gene TRBJ2-7; 7 bases are a match to TRBD1. This CDR3 is built from 13 residues. The V gene's germline CDR1 is ENHRY and CDR2 SYGVKD. Trimming cost V 3 bases and J 5 bases; bases outside gene matches: 4. The CDR3: CAISDLTGDEQYF. The DNA for the CDR3 is TGTGCCATCAGTGACCTTACAGGGGACGAGCAGTACTTC.

This clonotype was seen many times. V gene TRBV20-1 combines with J gene TRBJ1-4; D uncertain. V shed 0 bases and J shed 4 bases, with 6 bases lying between them. CDR3 length: 13 residues. Looked up from germline, CDR1 is DFQATT and CDR2 is SNEGSKA (reference sequence). The CDR3 sequence is CSARERLNEKLFF. CDR3 DNA sequence: TGCAGTGCTAGAGAAAGGCTTAATGAAAAACTGTTTTTT.

This clonotype has a count of ten or more. The genes are TRBV20-1 and TRBJ2-3; D is ambiguous. Germline CDR1 DFQATT, CDR2 SNEGSKA (reference sequence). Trimming removed 0 bases from V and 6 bases from J, with 10 bases in between. The CDR3 is made up of 13 amino acids. The CDR3 DNA reads as TGCAGTGCTAGAGATAGTAGGTCGGATACGCAGTATTTT. This encodes CSARDSRSDTQYF.

This clonotype was observed many times. The chain recombines TRBV6-1 with TRBJ2-7; D uncertain. Looked up from germline, CDR1 is MNHNS and CDR2 is SASEGT. Trimming stripped 6 bases from V and 3 bases from J, with 15 bases between. This CDR3 is built from 14 residues. The chain's CDR3 is CASSQAKTHYEQYF. CDR3 DNA sequence: TGTGCCAGCAGCCAGGCCAAAACCCACTACGAGCAGTACTTC.

This clonotype was seen a few times. The chain carries TRBV6-2 or TRBV6-3 and TRBJ1-4; 7 bases are shared with TRBD1. V was pared by 6 bases and J by 8 bases, with 12 bases of the junction left unmatched. The CDR3 sequence is 15 residues long. Looked up from germline, CDR1 is MNHEY and CDR2 is SVGEGT. The CDR3 DNA sequence: TGTGCCAGCAGAACTCTCGACAGGGCCGTGGAAAAACTGTTTTTT. Translation gives CASRTLDRAVEKLFF.

This clonotype was found many times. The chain couples TRBV2 to TRBJ1-1; D is uncertain. The germline CDR1 and CDR2 sequences are SNHLY and FYNNEI. The V gene lost 5 bases and the J gene lost 1 base, with 8 bases spanning the gap. There are 13 residues in the CDR3. CDR3 sequence: CASSYDGNTEAFF. In DNA form, the CDR3 reads TGTGCCAGCAGTTACGACGGGAACACTGAAGCTTTCTTT.

This clonotype was observed many times. The CDR3 coding sequence is TGCAGCGTTGAAAGACAGGGCTATGGCTACACCTTC. Its protein is CSVERQGYGYTF. The genes are TRBV29-1 and TRBJ1-2; 7 positions agree with TRBD1. CDR1 and CDR2 from the germline V gene are SQVTM and ANQGSEA. The ends lost 2 bases at V and 4 bases at J; junction bases unmatched: 1. This CDR3 contains 12 residues.